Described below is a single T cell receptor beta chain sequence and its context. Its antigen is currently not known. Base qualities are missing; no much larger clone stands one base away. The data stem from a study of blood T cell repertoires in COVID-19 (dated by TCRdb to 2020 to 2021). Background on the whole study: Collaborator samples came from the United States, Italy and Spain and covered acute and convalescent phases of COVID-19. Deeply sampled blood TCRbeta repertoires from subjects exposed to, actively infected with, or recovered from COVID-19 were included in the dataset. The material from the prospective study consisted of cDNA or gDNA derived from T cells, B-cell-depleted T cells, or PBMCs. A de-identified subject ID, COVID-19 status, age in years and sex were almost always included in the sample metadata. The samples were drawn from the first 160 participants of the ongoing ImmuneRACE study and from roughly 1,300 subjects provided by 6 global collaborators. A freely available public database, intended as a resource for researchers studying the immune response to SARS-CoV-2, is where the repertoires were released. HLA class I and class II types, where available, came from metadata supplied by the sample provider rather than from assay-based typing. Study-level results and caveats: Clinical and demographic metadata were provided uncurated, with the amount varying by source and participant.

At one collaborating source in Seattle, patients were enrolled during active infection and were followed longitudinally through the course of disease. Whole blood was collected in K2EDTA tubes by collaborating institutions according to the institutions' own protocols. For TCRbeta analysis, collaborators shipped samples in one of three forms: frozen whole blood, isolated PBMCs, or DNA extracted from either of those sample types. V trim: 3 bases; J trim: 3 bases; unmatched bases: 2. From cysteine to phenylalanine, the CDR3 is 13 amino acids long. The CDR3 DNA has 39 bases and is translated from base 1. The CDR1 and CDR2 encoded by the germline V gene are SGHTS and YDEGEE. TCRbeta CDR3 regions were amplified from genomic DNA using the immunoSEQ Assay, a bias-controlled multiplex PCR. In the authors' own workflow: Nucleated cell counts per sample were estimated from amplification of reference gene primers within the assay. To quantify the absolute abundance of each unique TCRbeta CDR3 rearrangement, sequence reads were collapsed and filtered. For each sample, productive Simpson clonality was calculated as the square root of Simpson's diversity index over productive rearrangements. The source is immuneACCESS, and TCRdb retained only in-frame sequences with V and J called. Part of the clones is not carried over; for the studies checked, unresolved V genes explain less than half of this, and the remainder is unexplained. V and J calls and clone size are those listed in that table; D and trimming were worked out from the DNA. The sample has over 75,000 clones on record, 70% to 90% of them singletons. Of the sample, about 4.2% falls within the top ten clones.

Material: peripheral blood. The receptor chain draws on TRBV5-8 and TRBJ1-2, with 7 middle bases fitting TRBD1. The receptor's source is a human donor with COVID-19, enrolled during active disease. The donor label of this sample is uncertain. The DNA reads TGTGCCAGCAGCTCAGGGGGGTACTATGGCTACACCTTC. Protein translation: CASSSGGYYGYTF.